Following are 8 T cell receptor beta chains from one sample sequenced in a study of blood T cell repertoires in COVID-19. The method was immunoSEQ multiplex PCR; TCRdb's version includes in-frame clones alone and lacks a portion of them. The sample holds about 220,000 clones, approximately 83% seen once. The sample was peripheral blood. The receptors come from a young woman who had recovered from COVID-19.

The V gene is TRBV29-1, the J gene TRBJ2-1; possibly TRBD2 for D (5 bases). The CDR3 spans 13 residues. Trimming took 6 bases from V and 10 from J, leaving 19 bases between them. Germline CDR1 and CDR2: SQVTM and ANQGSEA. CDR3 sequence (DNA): TGCAGCGTGGCCGGACCTAGTACGGGAGAGCAGTTCTTC. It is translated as CSVAGPSTGEQFF.

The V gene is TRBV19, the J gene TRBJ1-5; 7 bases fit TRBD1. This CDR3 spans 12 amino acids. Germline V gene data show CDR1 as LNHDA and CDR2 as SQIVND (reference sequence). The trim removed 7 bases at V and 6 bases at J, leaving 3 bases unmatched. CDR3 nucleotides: TGTGCCAGTAACCGACAGGGTCAGCCCCAGCATTTT. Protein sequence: CASNRQGQPQHF.

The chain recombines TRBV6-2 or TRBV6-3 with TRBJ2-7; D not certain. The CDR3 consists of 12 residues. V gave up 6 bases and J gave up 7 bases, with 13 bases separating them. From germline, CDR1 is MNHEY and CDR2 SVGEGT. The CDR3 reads CASSNVPREQYF. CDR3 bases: TGTGCCAGCAGCAACGTTCCTAGGGAGCAGTACTTC.

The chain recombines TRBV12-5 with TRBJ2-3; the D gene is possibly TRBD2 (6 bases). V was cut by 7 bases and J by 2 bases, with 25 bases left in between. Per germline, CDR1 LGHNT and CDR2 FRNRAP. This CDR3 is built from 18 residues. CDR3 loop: CASEFTLGAGTHTDTQYF. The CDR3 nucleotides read TGTGCTAGTGAATTCACGCTCGGGGCGGGGACTCACACAGATACGCAGTATTTT.

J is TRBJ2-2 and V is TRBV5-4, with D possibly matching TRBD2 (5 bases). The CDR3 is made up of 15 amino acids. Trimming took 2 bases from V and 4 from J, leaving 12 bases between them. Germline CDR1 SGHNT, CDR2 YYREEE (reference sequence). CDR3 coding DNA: TGTGCCAGCAGCTTAACTGGGAGTGGCACCGGGGAGCTGTTTTTT. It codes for CASSLTGSGTGELFF.

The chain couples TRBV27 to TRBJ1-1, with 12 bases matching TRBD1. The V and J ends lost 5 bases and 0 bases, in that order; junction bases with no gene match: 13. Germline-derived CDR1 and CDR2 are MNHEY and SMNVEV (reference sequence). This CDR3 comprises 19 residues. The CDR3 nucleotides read TGTGCCAGCAGTGAGGGACCGGGACAGGGGGCATTTTTGAACACTGAAGCTTTCTTT. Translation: CASSEGPGQGAFLNTEAFF.

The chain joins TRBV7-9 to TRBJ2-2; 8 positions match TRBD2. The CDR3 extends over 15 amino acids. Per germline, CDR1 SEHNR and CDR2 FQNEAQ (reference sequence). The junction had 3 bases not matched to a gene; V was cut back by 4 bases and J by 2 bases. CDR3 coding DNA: TGTGCCAGCAGCTGGACTAGCCCTAACACCGGGGAGCTGTTTTTT. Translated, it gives CASSWTSPNTGELFF.

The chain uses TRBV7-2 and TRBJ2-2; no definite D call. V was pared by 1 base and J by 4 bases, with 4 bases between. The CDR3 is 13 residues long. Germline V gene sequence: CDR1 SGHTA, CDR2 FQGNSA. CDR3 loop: CASSLGITGELFF. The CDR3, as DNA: TGTGCCAGCAGCTTAGGTATCACCGGGGAGCTGTTTTTT.